This T cell receptor (beta chain) was identified during a study of cytomegalovirus exposure and HLA in healthy donors. Overall study results and limits: Analysis was performed later, and it showed HLA-associated TCR beta chains to be more clonally expanded than equally common others. According to reports, the classifier identified cytomegalovirus status with high specificity and sensitivity.

A word on this clone: The antigen is unknown.

In germline, CDR1 is SQVTM, CDR2 ANQGSEA. V lost 3 bases and J 5 bases, leaving 11 bases between the germline ends. The CDR3 covers 13 residues. It was with 60 Vbeta and 13 Jbeta primers that the PCR ran. TCRdb's table, derived via immunoSEQ multiplex PCR, lists solely in-frame clones and lacks some. The sample shows 150,000 or so clones, 70% to 85% of them seen only once. The J gene is TRBJ1-5, the V gene TRBV29-1; no clear D. Sequences were obtained from PBMCs. This clonotype was sampled from a man aged 25-40 years in good health and CMV-seropositive. CDR3: CSVEEGFDQPQHF. The CDR3 nucleotides are TGCAGCGTTGAGGAGGGCTTCGATCAGCCCCAGCATTTT.